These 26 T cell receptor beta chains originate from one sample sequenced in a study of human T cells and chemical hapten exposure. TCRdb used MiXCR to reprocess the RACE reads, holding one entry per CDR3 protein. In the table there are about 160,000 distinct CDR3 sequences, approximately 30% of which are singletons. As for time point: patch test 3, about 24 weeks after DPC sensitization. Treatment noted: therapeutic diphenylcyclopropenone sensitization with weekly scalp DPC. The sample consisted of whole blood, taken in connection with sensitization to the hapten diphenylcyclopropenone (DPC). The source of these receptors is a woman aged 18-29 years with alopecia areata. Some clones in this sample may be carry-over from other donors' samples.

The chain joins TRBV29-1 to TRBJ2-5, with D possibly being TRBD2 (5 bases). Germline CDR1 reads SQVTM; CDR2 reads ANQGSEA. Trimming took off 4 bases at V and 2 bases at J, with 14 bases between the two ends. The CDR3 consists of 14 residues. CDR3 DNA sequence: TGCAGCGTTGCGCTAGCAGGATTTCAAGAGACCCAGTACTTC. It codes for CSVALAGFQETQYF.

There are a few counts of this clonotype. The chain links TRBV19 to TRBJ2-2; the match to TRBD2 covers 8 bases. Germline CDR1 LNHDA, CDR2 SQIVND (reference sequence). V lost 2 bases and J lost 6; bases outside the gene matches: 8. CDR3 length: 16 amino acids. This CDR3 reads CASSIRLASRPGELFF. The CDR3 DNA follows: TGTGCCAGTAGTATACGACTAGCGTCCCGACCCGGGGAGCTGTTTTTT. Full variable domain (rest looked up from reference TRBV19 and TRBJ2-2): DGGITQSPKYLFRKEGQNVTLSCEQNLNHDAMYWYRQDPGQGLRLIYYSQIVNDFQKGDIAEGYSVSREKKESFPLTVTSAQKNPTAFYLCASSIRLASRPGELFFGEGSRLTVL.

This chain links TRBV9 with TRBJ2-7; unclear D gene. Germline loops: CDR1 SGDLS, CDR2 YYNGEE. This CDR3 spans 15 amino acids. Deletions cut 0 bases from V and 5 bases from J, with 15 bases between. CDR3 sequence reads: CASSVAGDSRHEQYF. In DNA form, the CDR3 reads TGTGCCAGCAGCGTAGCTGGCGATTCGCGCCACGAGCAGTACTTC.

CDR3 DNA: TGTGCCAGCAGCATACGGGGCGGGGGCCTAAGTACAGATACGCAGTATTTT. This encodes CASSIRGGGLSTDTQYF. This chain connects TRBV7-3 to TRBJ2-3; a weak D match, TRBD2 (7 bases). The CDR3 sequence is 17 residues long. The V gene lost 5 bases and the J gene lost 3 bases, with 21 bases spanning the gap. Germline V gene data show CDR1 as SGHTA and CDR2 as FQGTGA.

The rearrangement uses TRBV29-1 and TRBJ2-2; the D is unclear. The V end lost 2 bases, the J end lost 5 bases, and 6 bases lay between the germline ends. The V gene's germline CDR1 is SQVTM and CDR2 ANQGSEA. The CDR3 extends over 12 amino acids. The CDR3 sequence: CSVERTTGELFF. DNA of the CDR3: TGCAGCGTTGAACGCACGACCGGGGAGCTGTTTTTT.

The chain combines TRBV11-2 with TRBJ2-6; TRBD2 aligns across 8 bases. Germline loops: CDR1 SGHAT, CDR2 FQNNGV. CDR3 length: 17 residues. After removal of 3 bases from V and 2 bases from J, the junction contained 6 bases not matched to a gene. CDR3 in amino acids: CASSFDAGGAGANVLTF. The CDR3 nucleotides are TGTGCCAGCAGCTTTGACGCGGGGGGAGCTGGGGCCAACGTCCTGACTTTC.

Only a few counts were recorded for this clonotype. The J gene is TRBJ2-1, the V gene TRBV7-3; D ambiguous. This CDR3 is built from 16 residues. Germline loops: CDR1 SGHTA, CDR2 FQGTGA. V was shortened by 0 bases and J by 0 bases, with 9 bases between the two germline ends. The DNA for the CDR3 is TGTGCCAGCAGCTTAACGGGTGGAAGCTCCTACAATGAGCAGTTCTTC. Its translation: CASSLTGGSSYNEQFF.

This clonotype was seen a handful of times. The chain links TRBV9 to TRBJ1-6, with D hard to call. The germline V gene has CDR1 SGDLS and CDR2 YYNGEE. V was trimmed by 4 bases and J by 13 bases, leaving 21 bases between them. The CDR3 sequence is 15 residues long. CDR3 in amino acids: CASSPGGSTVLPLHF. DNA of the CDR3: TGTGCCAGCAGCCCCGGAGGGTCTACGGTGTTGCCCCTCCACTTT. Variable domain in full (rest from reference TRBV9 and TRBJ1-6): DSGVTQTPKHLITATGQRVTLRCSPRSGDLSVYWYQQSLDQGLQFLIQYYNGEERAKGNILERFSAQQFPDLHSELNLSSLELGDSALYFCASSPGGSTVLPLHFGNGTRLTVT.

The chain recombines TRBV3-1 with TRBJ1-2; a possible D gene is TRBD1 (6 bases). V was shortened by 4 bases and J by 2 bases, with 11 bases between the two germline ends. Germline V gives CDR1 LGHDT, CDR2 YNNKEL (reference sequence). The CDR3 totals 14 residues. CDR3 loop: CASSPGQQNYGYTF. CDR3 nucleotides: TGTGCCAGCAGCCCCGGACAGCAAAACTATGGCTACACCTTC.

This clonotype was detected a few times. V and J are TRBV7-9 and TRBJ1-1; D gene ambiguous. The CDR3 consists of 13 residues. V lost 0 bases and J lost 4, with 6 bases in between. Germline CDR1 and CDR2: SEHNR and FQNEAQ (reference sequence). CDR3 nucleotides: TGTGCCAGCAGCTTAGCGATCCGCACTGAAGCTTTCTTT. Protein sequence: CASSLAIRTEAFF. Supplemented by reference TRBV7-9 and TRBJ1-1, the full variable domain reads DTGVSQNPRHKITKRGQNVTFRCDPISEHNRLYWYRQTLGQGPEFLTYFQNEAQLEKSRLLSDRFSAERPKGSFSTLEIQRTEQGDSAMYLCASSLAIRTEAFFGQGTRLTVV.

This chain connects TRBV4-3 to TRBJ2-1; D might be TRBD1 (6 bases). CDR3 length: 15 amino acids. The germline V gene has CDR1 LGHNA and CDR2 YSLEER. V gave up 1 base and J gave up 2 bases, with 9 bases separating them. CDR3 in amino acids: CASSQARGAYNEQFF. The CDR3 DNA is TGCGCCAGCAGCCAAGCCAGGGGAGCCTACAATGAGCAGTTCTTC.

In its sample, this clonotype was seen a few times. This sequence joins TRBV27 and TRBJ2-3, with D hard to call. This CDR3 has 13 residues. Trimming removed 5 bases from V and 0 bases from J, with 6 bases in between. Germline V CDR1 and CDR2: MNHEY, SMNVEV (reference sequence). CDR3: CASSNPSTDTQYF. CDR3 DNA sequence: TGTGCCAGCAGTAACCCTAGCACAGATACGCAGTATTTT.

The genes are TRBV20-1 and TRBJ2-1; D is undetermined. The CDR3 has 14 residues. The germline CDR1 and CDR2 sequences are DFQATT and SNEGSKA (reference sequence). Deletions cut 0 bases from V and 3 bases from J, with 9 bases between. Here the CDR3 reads CSARDDDRYNEQFF. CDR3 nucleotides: TGCAGTGCTAGAGATGACGATCGCTACAATGAGCAGTTCTTC.

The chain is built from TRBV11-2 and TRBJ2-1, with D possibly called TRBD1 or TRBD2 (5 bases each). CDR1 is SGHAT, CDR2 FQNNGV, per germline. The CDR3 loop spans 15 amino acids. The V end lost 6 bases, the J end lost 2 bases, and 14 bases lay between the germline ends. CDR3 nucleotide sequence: TGTGCCAGCAGGTCGGGACGGGGAGCCTACAATGAGCAGTTCTTC. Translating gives CASRSGRGAYNEQFF.

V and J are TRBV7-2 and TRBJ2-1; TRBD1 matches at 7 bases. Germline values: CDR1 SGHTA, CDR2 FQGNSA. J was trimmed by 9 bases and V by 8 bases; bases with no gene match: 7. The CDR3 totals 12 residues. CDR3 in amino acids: CASGAGGLEQFF. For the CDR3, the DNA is TGTGCCAGCGGGGCAGGGGGTCTTGAGCAGTTCTTC.

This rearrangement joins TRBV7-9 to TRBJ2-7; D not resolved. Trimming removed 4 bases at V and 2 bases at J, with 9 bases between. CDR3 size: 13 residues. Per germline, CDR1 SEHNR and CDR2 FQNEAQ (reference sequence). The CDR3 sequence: CASSSRQTYEQYF. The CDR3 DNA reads TGTGCCAGCAGCTCCCGACAAACCTACGAGCAGTACTTC.

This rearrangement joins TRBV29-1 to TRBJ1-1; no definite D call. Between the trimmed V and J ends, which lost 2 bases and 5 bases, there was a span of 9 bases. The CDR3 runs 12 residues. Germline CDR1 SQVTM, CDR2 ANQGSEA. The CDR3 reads CSVESTPTEAFF. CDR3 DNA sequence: TGCAGCGTTGAAAGTACCCCGACTGAAGCTTTCTTT.

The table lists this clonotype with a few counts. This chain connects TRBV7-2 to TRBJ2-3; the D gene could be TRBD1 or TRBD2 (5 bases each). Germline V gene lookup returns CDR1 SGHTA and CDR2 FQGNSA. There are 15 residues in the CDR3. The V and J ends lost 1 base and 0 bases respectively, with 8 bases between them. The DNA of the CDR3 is TGTGCCAGCAGCTTAGACAGGACTAGCACAGATACGCAGTATTTT. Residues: CASSLDRTSTDTQYF.

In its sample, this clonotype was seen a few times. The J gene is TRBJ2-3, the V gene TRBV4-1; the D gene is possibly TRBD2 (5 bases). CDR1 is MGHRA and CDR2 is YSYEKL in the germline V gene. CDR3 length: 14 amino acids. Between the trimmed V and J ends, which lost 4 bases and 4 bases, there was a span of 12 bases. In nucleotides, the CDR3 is TGCGCCAGCAGCCCTCACGCGAGGGCAGATACGCAGTATTTT. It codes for CASSPHARADTQYF.

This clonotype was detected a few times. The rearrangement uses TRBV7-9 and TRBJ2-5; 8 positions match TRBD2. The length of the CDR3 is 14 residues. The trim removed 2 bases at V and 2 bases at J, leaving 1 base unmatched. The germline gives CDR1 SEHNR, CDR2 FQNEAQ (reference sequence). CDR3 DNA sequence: TGTGCCAGCAGCTTACCTAGCGGGCAAGAGACCCAGTACTTC. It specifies CASSLPSGQETQYF.

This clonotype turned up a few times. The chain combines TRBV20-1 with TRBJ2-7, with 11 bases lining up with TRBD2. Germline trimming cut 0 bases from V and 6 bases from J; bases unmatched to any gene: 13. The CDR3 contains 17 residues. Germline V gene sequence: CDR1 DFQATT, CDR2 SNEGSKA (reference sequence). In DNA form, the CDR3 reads TGCAGTGCTAGAGACCTTCGGAGTAGCGGGGGGGCCGGCGAGCAGTACTTC. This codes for CSARDLRSSGGAGEQYF.

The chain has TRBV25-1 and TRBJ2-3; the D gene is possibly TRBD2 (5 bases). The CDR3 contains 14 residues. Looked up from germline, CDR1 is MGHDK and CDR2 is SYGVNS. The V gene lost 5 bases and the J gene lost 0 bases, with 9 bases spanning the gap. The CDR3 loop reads CASSQSSSTDTQYF. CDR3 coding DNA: TGTGCCAGCAGTCAGTCTAGCAGCACAGATACGCAGTATTTT.

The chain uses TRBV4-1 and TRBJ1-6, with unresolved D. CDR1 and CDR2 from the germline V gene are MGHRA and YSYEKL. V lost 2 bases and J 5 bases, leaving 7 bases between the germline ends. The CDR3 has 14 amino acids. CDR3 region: CASSQWSDNSPLHF. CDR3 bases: TGCGCCAGCAGCCAATGGTCCGATAATTCACCCCTCCACTTT.

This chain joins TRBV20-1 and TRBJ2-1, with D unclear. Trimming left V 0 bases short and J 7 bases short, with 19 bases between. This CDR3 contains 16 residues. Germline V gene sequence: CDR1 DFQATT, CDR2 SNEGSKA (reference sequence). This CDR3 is CSARDRQRPAGNEQFF. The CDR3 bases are TGCAGTGCTAGAGATCGGCAGCGACCAGCCGGTAATGAGCAGTTCTTC.

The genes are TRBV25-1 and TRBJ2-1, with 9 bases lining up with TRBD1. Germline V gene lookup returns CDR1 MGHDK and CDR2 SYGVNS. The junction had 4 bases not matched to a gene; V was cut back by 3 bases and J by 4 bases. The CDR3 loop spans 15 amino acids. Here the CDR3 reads CASSEGDRDYNEQFF. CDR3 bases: TGTGCCAGCAGTGAGGGGGACAGGGATTACAATGAGCAGTTCTTC.

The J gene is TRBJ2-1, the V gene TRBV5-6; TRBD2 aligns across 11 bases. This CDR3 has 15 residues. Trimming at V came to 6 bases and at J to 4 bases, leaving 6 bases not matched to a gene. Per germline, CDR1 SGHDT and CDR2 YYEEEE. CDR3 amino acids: CASTVGTSGYNEQFF. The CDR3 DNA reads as TGTGCCAGCACCGTGGGGACTAGCGGATACAATGAGCAGTTCTTC.